The 7 T cell receptor beta chains below all came from one sample that was sequenced in a study of blood T cell repertoires in COVID-19. Data came from immunoSEQ multiplex PCR; TCRdb stores just in-frame clones and leaves some out. Among 220,000 or so clones listed, nearly 90% were seen once. Sequences were obtained from PBMCs or T cells enriched from blood (not recorded which). These receptors all come from a man between 25 and 39 years old who had been exposed to COVID-19.

The rearrangement uses TRBV25-1 and TRBJ1-1; D remains ambiguous. Trimming shortened V by 9 bases and J by 11 bases, and 16 bases separated the two germline ends. Looked up from germline, CDR1 is MGHDK and CDR2 is SYGVNS. The CDR3 covers 11 residues. CDR3 nucleotides: TGTGCCAGTACTTGGGCAGCGGAGGCTTTCTTT. Protein sequence: CASTWAAEAFF.

This chain joins TRBV6-5 and TRBJ1-1, with 8 bases matching TRBD1. CDR3 size: 15 residues. Germline-derived CDR1 and CDR2 are MNHEY and SVGAGI. The V gene end was trimmed by 2 bases and the J gene end by 1 base; junction bases not matched to a gene: 3. CDR3 residues: CASSYAGQENTEAFF. CDR3 in DNA: TGTGCCAGCAGTTACGCGGGACAGGAGAACACTGAAGCTTTCTTT.

The genes are TRBV2 and TRBJ1-1; 8 bases map to TRBD1. CDR1 and CDR2 from the germline V gene are SNHLY and FYNNEI. The V and J ends lost 5 bases and 1 base, in that order; junction bases with no gene match: 3. This CDR3 contains 14 residues. CDR3: CASSQGQANTEAFF. The CDR3 DNA is TGTGCCAGCAGTCAGGGACAGGCGAACACTGAAGCTTTCTTT.

The CDR3 coding sequence is TGTGCCATCAGTGAGAAGGGGCAAGGAACCAATTCACCCCTCCACTTT. It specifies CAISEKGQGTNSPLHF. V usage is TRBV10-3 and J usage is TRBJ1-6, with D perhaps TRBD1 (5 bases). The CDR3 length is 16 residues. CDR1 ENHRY and CDR2 SYGVKD come from the germline V gene. V was clipped by 2 bases and J by 7 bases, with 15 bases between them.

The chain combines TRBV2 with TRBJ2-3; 9 bases are shared with TRBD2. Germline CDR1 and CDR2: SNHLY and FYNNEI. Germline trimming cut 6 bases from V and 2 bases from J; bases unmatched to any gene: 6. CDR3 length: 15 amino acids. DNA for the CDR3: TGTGCCAGCAGAGAGAGCGGGGGGCCCACAGATACGCAGTATTTT. The encoded protein is CASRESGGPTDTQYF.

The rearrangement joins TRBV29-1 to TRBJ2-7; D perhaps matches TRBD2 (5 bases). Germline V lookup: CDR1 SQVTM, CDR2 ANQGSEA. Trimming took 3 bases from V and 1 from J, leaving 16 bases between them. The CDR3 extends over 15 amino acids. CDR3 DNA: TGCAGCGTTGAGAGTACCGGACGCGGGTCCTACGAGCAGTACTTC. Its translation is CSVESTGRGSYEQYF.

The CDR3 coding sequence is TGTGCCAGCACCAGGGTCAAGGGGTATAATTCACCCCTCCACTTT. Amino acid sequence: CASTRVKGYNSPLHF. The chain carries TRBV6-5 and TRBJ1-6, with D possibly being TRBD1 (5 bases). This CDR3 is built from 15 residues. In germline, CDR1 is MNHEY, CDR2 SVGAGI. V lost 7 bases to trimming and J lost 4 bases, with 14 bases between them.